These 19 T cell receptor beta chains came from one sample sequenced in a study of blood T cell repertoires in COVID-19. This table comes from immunoSEQ multiplex PCR, and its TCRdb copy is limited to in-frame clones, with some not included. The sample lists around 94,000 clones, about four fifths occurring once. Sequenced sample: peripheral blood. The receptors were gathered from a human donor in a cohort sampled during active COVID-19.

The genes are TRBV19 and TRBJ2-7; possible D gene TRBD2, 5 bases. The V end was cut by 3 bases, the J end by 0 bases, with 15 bases between. Germline V lookup: CDR1 LNHDA, CDR2 SQIVND (reference sequence). The CDR3 extends over 16 amino acids. This chain's CDR3 is CASSMGRRQGSYEQYF. The CDR3 region has the DNA TGTGCCAGTAGTATGGGTCGGAGGCAAGGCTCCTACGAGCAGTACTTC.

The chain couples TRBV4-1 to TRBJ2-2; 10 bases agree with TRBD2. The CDR3 spans 17 residues. The germline CDR1 and CDR2 sequences are MGHRA and YSYEKL. V lost 1 base, J lost 8 bases, and 10 bases stayed unmatched. The CDR3 DNA reads as TGCGCCAGCAGCCAAGGCCCCCGGACTAGCGGCGGAGGGGAGCTGTTTTTT. This codes for CASSQGPRTSGGGELFF.

CDR3 nucleotide sequence: TGTGCCAGCAGCGTGACAGGGGTTGCCGAGCAGTACTTC. Protein product: CASSVTGVAEQYF. The chain joins TRBV9 to TRBJ2-7; TRBD1 agrees at 8 bases. The trim removed 2 bases at V and 6 bases at J, leaving 4 bases unmatched. The CDR3 contains 13 residues. The germline CDR1 and CDR2 sequences are SGDLS and YYNGEE.

V usage is TRBV24-1 and J usage is TRBJ2-1; 10 bases map to TRBD1. CDR1 and CDR2 from the germline V gene are KGHDR and SFDVKD. The CDR3 runs to 16 residues. Trimming at V came to 2 bases and at J to 6 bases, leaving 6 bases not matched to a gene. DNA for the CDR3: TGTGCCACCAGTGATTCTGGACAGGGGGGTGGCAATGAGCAGTTCTTC. Protein: CATSDSGQGGGNEQFF.

This rearrangement joins TRBV30 to TRBJ2-7; TRBD2 aligns across 10 bases. Trimming at V came to 1 base and at J to 0 bases, leaving 6 bases not matched to a gene. The CDR3 spans 16 residues. Germline CDR1 GTSNPN, CDR2 SVGIG (reference sequence). The CDR3 protein is CAWSGLAGVGSYEQYF. The CDR3 DNA reads TGTGCCTGGAGTGGGCTAGCGGGAGTGGGCTCCTACGAGCAGTACTTC.

In its sample, this clone was seen a few times. V is TRBV18 and J is TRBJ1-1, with D uncertain. Trimming removed 5 bases at V and 4 bases at J, with 20 bases between. This CDR3 region has 16 residues. CDR1 and CDR2 from the germline V gene are KGHSH and LQKENI. The CDR3 DNA sequence: TGTGCCAGCTCAAAAAACGTGTTGGGCTCGGCCACTGAAGCTTTCTTT. It yields the protein CASSKNVLGSATEAFF.

The CDR3 is CASSPSPTTGPDTQYF. CDR3 nucleotides: TGCGCCAGCAGCCCGAGCCCTACTACAGGGCCAGATACGCAGTATTTT. The chain is built from TRBV4-1 and TRBJ2-3; tentatively, D is TRBD1 (6 bases). V was trimmed by 4 bases and J by 4 bases, leaving 18 bases between them. The CDR3 spans 16 residues. The V gene's germline CDR1 is MGHRA and CDR2 YSYEKL.

This chain uses TRBV25-1 with TRBJ1-1; 7 positions agree with TRBD1. The V gene end was trimmed by 4 bases and the J gene end by 4 bases; junction bases not matched to a gene: 3. Germline loops: CDR1 MGHDK, CDR2 SYGVNS. The length of the CDR3 is 13 residues. CDR3 residues: CASSGTGFTEAFF. CDR3 in DNA: TGTGCCAGCAGTGGGACAGGCTTCACTGAAGCTTTCTTT.

The V call is TRBV10-2, the J call TRBJ2-7, with 13 nucleotides matching TRBD2. V dropped 6 bases and J dropped 3; count of bases not matched to a gene: 5. The CDR3 runs to 15 residues. Per the germline V gene, CDR1 is WSHSY and CDR2 is SAAADI. The CDR3 DNA sequence: TGCGCCAGCAGAAGACTAGCGGGAGGCCACTACGAGCAGTACTTC. Its translation: CASRRLAGGHYEQYF.

The V and J genes are TRBV10-3 and TRBJ1-3; D uncertain. Deletions cut 6 bases from V and 0 bases from J, with 6 bases between. The CDR3 contains 13 residues. Germline CDR1 ENHRY, CDR2 SYGVKD. The CDR3 loop is CAIRISSGNTIYF. The CDR3 nucleotides read TGTGCCATCAGGATCAGCTCTGGAAACACCATATATTTT.

A single count supports this clone. The V and J genes are TRBV5-4 and TRBJ2-3; tentatively, D is TRBD1 (6 bases). Germline V gives CDR1 SGHNT, CDR2 YYREEE (reference sequence). CDR3 length equals 14 residues. Deletions cut 0 bases from V and 4 bases from J, with 9 bases between. This chain's CDR3 is CASSLEQGADTQYF. CDR3 coding DNA: TGTGCCAGCAGCTTGGAACAGGGAGCAGATACGCAGTATTTT.

The chain uses TRBV5-1 and TRBJ1-1, with TRBD1 matching 8 bases. This CDR3 comprises 14 residues. V trimming: 4 bases; J trimming: 1 base; junction bases outside the gene matches: 3. Per the germline V gene, CDR1 is SGHRS and CDR2 is YFSETQ. CDR3 amino acids: CASSRGTGNTEAFF. CDR3 sequence (DNA): TGCGCCAGCAGCCGCGGGACAGGGAACACTGAAGCTTTCTTT.

The chain recombines TRBV28 with TRBJ2-7, with 11 bases identical to TRBD2. The germline V gene encodes CDR1 MDHEN and CDR2 SYDVKM. The CDR3 extends over 15 amino acids. Germline trimming cut 4 bases from V and 3 bases from J; bases unmatched to any gene: 5. DNA of the CDR3: TGTGCCAGCAGTTCCGGGACTAGCGGCTTCTACGAGCAGTACTTC. Protein sequence: CASSSGTSGFYEQYF.

The gene calls are TRBV5-6 and TRBJ1-1; 7 bases fit TRBD1. Germline V gene lookup returns CDR1 SGHDT and CDR2 YYEEEE. The CDR3 is 14 amino acids. The trim removed 5 bases at V and 5 bases at J, leaving 9 bases unmatched. In DNA form, the CDR3 reads TGTGCCAGCAGTCAGGGGACAGCGGAAACTGAAGCTTTCTTT. Amino acids: CASSQGTAETEAFF.

J is TRBJ1-1 and V is TRBV24-1; D is unresolved. Germline assignment: CDR1 KGHDR and CDR2 SFDVKD. V dropped 3 bases and J dropped 10 bases, with 11 bases sitting between them. This CDR3 is built from 12 residues. In nucleotides, the CDR3 is TGTGCCACCAGTGATCCAACCCGAGGAGCTTTCTTT. This encodes CATSDPTRGAFF.

The chain carries TRBV6-5 and TRBJ1-3, with no clear D. V was trimmed by 2 bases and J by 7 bases, leaving 12 bases between them. CDR1 and CDR2 from the germline V gene are MNHEY and SVGAGI. The CDR3 is 14 amino acids. The CDR3 DNA sequence: TGTGCCAGCAGTTACGACGACACATGGAACACCATATATTTT. Translated, it gives CASSYDDTWNTIYF.

The chain couples TRBV9 to TRBJ1-4; the match to TRBD1 covers 9 bases. V was clipped by 4 bases and J by 4 bases; unmatched bases: 2. Germline V lookup: CDR1 SGDLS, CDR2 YYNGEE. This CDR3 is 14 amino acids long. The CDR3 bases are TGTGCCAGCAGCCGGGACAGGGTTAATGAAAAACTGTTTTTT. It yields the protein CASSRDRVNEKLFF.

This clone was detected a few times. The chain is built from TRBV19 and TRBJ1-2; D may be TRBD1 (6 bases). The germline gives CDR1 LNHDA, CDR2 SQIVND (reference sequence). V shed 3 bases and J shed 2 bases, with 16 bases lying between them. This CDR3 has 16 residues. CDR3 coding DNA: TGTGCCAGTAGTATCGGATACAGGGTGATGAACTATGGCTACACCTTC. Its protein is CASSIGYRVMNYGYTF.

The CDR3 is CATRAQDRGNQPQHF. CDR3 nucleotide sequence: TGTGCCACCAGGGCCCAGGACAGGGGGAATCAGCCCCAGCATTTT. The chain combines TRBV15 with TRBJ1-5, with TRBD1 matching 10 bases. Germline CDR1 LNHNV, CDR2 YYDKDF (reference sequence). V was pared by 6 bases and J by 4 bases, with 6 bases of the junction left unmatched. The CDR3 loop spans 15 amino acids.